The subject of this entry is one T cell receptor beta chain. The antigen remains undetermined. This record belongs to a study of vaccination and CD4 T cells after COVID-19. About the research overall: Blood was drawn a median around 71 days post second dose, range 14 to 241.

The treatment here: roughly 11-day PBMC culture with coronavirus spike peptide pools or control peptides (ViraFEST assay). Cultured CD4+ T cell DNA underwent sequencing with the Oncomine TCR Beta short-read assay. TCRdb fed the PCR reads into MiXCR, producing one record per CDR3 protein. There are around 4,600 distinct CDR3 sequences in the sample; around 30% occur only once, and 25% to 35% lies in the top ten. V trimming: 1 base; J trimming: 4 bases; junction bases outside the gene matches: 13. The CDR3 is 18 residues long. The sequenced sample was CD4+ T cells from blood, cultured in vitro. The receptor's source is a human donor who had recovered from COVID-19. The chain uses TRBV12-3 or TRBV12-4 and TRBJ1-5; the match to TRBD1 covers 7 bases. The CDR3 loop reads CASSLGTWFAGGNQPQHF. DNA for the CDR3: TGTGCCAGCAGTTTAGGGACCTGGTTTGCAGGGGGGAATCAGCCCCAGCATTTT.